The 10 T cell receptor beta chains below come from one sample, sequenced in a study of liver allograft versus peripheral blood T cells. Looking at the study overall: The authors compared T cell receptor repertoires in transplanted livers with recipients' peripheral blood repertoires.

TCRdb used MiXCR to reprocess the reads, holding one entry per CDR3 protein. The sample records approximately 6,800 distinct CDR3 sequences, 15% to 20% being singletons. Every receptor here comes from a human patient who had a liver transplant. Part of the T cell pool may stem from the graft donor.

By share, this clonotype counts as medium-sized. The chain has TRBV10-3 and TRBJ2-3, with D possibly being TRBD1 (6 bases). V shed 5 bases and J shed 0 bases, with 15 bases lying between them. Germline CDR1 reads ENHRY; CDR2 reads SYGVKD. The CDR3 consists of 16 residues. The CDR3, as DNA: TGTGCCATCAGTCTTAGACAGGTTTCTAGCACAGATACGCAGTATTTT. This encodes CAISLRQVSSTDTQYF.

This clonotype is categorized as medium-sized. The V call is TRBV6-6, the J call TRBJ1-1, with D uncertain. Trimming removed 4 bases at V and 5 bases at J, with 5 bases between. CDR3 length equals 11 residues. Germline loops: CDR1 MNHNY, CDR2 SVGAGI (reference sequence). CDR3 region: CASSSTTEAFF. The DNA of the CDR3 is TGTGCCAGCAGTTCCACGACTGAAGCTTTCTTT.

This clonotype is medium-sized. The V and J genes are TRBV6-5 and TRBJ1-1, with D uncertain. CDR3 size: 15 residues. With 0 bases removed from V and 0 bases from J, the gap between germline ends came to 8 bases. Per the germline V gene, CDR1 is MNHEY and CDR2 is SVGAGI. The CDR3 DNA reads as TGTGCCAGCAGTTACTCGATGGTCATGAACACTGAAGCTTTCTTT. Translated: CASSYSMVMNTEAFF.

This clonotype appeared a few times. The CDR3 sequence: CSAPLRDRGEGGYTF. The CDR3 nucleotides read TGCAGTGCTCCCCTCCGGGACAGGGGAGAAGGTGGCTACACCTTC. The gene calls are TRBV20-1 and TRBJ1-2, with 10 bases fitting TRBD1. Germline CDR1 DFQATT, CDR2 SNEGSKA (reference sequence). The CDR3 length is 15 residues. With V trimmed by 5 bases and J by 7 bases, 13 bases remained unmatched.

With regard to this clonotype: This could be a read error, since a much larger clone is one nucleotide away. The CDR3 loop reads CATSRPLGQDTDTQYF. Written as DNA, the CDR3 is TGTGCCACCAGCCGACCCTTGGGACAGGACACAGATACGCAGTATTTT. The rearrangement uses TRBV6-1 and TRBJ2-3; TRBD1 matches 8 bases. V dropped 10 bases and J dropped 2; count of bases not matched to a gene: 14. This CDR3 is built from 16 residues. The germline CDR1 and CDR2 sequences are MNHNS and SASEGT.

There are a few counts of this clonotype. The chain recombines TRBV5-6 with TRBJ2-3; the D gene is possibly TRBD2 (6 bases). The V end was cut by 4 bases, the J end by 0 bases, with 12 bases between. Germline CDR1 and CDR2: SGHDT and YYEEEE. This CDR3 has 15 amino acids. CDR3 in amino acids: CASSNLLASTDTQYF. CDR3 sequence (DNA): TGTGCCAGCAGCAACTTACTAGCTAGCACAGATACGCAGTATTTT.

There are a few counts of this clonotype. The chain uses TRBV20-1 and TRBJ1-2; TRBD1 matches 7 bases. Germline-derived CDR1 and CDR2 are DFQATT and SNEGSKA (reference sequence). There are 13 residues in the CDR3. The junction had 10 bases not matched to a gene; V was cut back by 6 bases and J by 6 bases. DNA of the CDR3: TGCAGTGCCCCGTTGGAGGGGGCGCATGGCTACACCTTC. Translating it yields CSAPLEGAHGYTF.

The chain is built from TRBV12-3 or TRBV12-4 and TRBJ1-6; D might be TRBD1 (6 bases). Between the trimmed V and J ends, which lost 4 bases and 10 bases, there was a span of 20 bases. The CDR3 runs 16 residues. In nucleotides, the CDR3 is TGTGCCAGCAGTTCGCTCGCCGGGGGGCCGGGATCACCCCTCCACTTT. Translated: CASSSLAGGPGSPLHF.

As concerns this clonotype: A read error is likely here: a far larger clone is one base away. A read error is likely, as this CDR3 ends without the conserved phenylalanine or tryptophan. V usage is TRBV12-3 or TRBV12-4 and J usage is TRBJ1-2; 7 bases match TRBD1. Trimming removed 5 bases from V and 5 bases from J; junction bases left unmatched: 8. This CDR3 is 14 amino acids long. This CDR3 is CASSELDRVYGYTS. The DNA for the CDR3 is TGTGCCAGCAGTGAACTTGACAGGGTGTATGGCTACACCTCC.

This clonotype was observed a few times. The chain joins TRBV25-1 to TRBJ1-5; TRBD1 might be the D (5 bases). Germline V gives CDR1 MGHDK, CDR2 SYGVNS. V lost 3 bases and J lost 0, with 9 bases in between. The CDR3 totals 15 residues. CDR3 amino acids: CASSDGGFSNQPQHF. Here the CDR3 DNA reads TGTGCCAGCAGTGATGGGGGGTTTAGCAATCAGCCCCAGCATTTT. Variable domain in full (rest from reference TRBV25-1 and TRBJ1-5): EADIYQTPRYLVIGTGKKITLECSQTMGHDKMYWYQQDPGMELHLIHYSYGVNSTEKGDLSSESTVSRIRTEHFPLTLESARPSHTSQYLCASSDGGFSNQPQHFGDGTRLSIL.